This paragraph reports one T cell receptor beta chain. Antigen unknown. These data originate in a study of cytomegalovirus exposure and HLA in healthy donors. Study-wide findings and caveats: Some TCR beta chains (approximately 180 of them) were listed as cytomegalovirus-associated.

13 Jbeta primers and 60 Vbeta primers were used for the PCR. Data came from immunoSEQ multiplex PCR; TCRdb stores just in-frame clones and leaves some out. This table has roughly 140,000 clones, roughly three quarters appearing once. This CDR3 is built from 12 residues. V was pared by 6 bases and J by 7 bases, with 10 bases between. Germline assignment: CDR1 SNHLY and CDR2 FYNNEI. Input material: PBMCs. This receptor was taken from a man between 60 and 75 years old in good health and CMV-seronegative. The V gene is TRBV2, the J gene TRBJ1-5; D gene uncertain. CDR3 in amino acids: CASRGGIQPQHF. For the CDR3, the DNA is TGTGCCAGCAGGGGAGGGATCCAGCCCCAGCATTTT.